The 26 T cell receptor beta chains below come from one sample, sequenced in a study of graft-versus-host responses after intestinal transplantation. Which antigens these TCRs recognize remains unknown. Here immunoSEQ multiplex PCR was the method, and the copy in TCRdb shows in-frame clones only, minus some. This repertoire shows tens of thousands of clones, roughly 91% found once; its top ten account for about 0.1%. The sample was unstimulated CD4+ T cells sorted from spleen or lymph node cells, taken before intestinal transplant. These receptors were obtained from a human donor who received an intestinal transplant.

The gene calls are TRBV27 and TRBJ1-2; no clear D gene. The CDR3 is made up of 13 amino acids. Trimming pared 5 bases from V and 5 bases from J, leaving 12 bases between. Looked up from germline, CDR1 is MNHEY and CDR2 is SMNVEV (reference sequence). CDR3 protein: CASSRGVGYGYTF. For the CDR3, the DNA is TGTGCCAGCAGTCGGGGTGTTGGGTATGGCTACACCTTC.

The chain recombines TRBV7-9 with TRBJ1-1; 9 bases map to TRBD1. The CDR3 loop spans 14 amino acids. CDR1 and CDR2 (germline): SEHNR, FQNEAQ (reference sequence). The V gene end was trimmed by 5 bases and the J gene end by 5 bases; junction bases not matched to a gene: 6. CDR3 in amino acids: CASSPIDRGTEAFF. CDR3 coding DNA: TGTGCCAGCAGCCCTATAGACAGGGGGACTGAAGCTTTCTTT. Together with reference TRBV7-9 and TRBJ1-1, the CDR3 gives the full variable domain: DTGVSQNPRHKITKRGQNVTFRCDPISEHNRLYWYRQTLGQGPEFLTYFQNEAQLEKSRLLSDRFSAERPKGSFSTLEIQRTEQGDSAMYLCASSPIDRGTEAFFGQGTRLTVV.

The chain combines TRBV29-1 with TRBJ1-6, with TRBD1 as a possible D gene (5 bases). V lost 7 bases and J 8 bases, leaving 6 bases between the germline ends. This CDR3 is 10 amino acids long. Germline V gene data show CDR1 as SQVTM and CDR2 as ANQGSEA. CDR3 sequence reads: CSGGDSPLHF. The DNA of the CDR3 is TGCAGCGGGGGGGATTCACCCCTCCACTTT.

The chain couples TRBV19 to TRBJ2-1; TRBD1 agrees at 9 bases. V gave up 7 bases and J gave up 2 bases; unmatched junction bases: 6. CDR3 length: 15 residues. Germline V lookup: CDR1 LNHDA, CDR2 SQIVND (reference sequence). CDR3 protein: CASTSGTGTYNEQFF. The DNA for the CDR3 is TGTGCCAGTACGTCCGGGACAGGGACCTACAATGAGCAGTTCTTC.

V gene TRBV5-6 combines with J gene TRBJ1-2; possible D gene TRBD1, 5 bases. CDR1 SGHDT and CDR2 YYEEEE come from the germline V gene. V dropped 7 bases and J dropped 3 bases, with 13 bases sitting between them. This CDR3 region has 13 residues. The CDR3 coding sequence is TGTGCCAGCGCAGAGGGGAGGGACTATGGCTACACCTTC. Amino acids: CASAEGRDYGYTF.

The chain has TRBV10-2 and TRBJ2-7; 11 bases are shared with TRBD1. Germline V gives CDR1 WSHSY, CDR2 SAAADI. V trimming: 7 bases; J trimming: 4 bases; junction bases outside the gene matches: 9. CDR3 length: 15 amino acids. The CDR3 protein is CASKVGGQGAYEQYF. The CDR3 DNA follows: TGCGCCAGCAAGGTGGGAGGACAGGGGGCGTACGAGCAGTACTTC.

The chain has TRBV10-1 and TRBJ2-1; 9 bases are a match to TRBD2. This CDR3 is 14 amino acids long. The ends lost 4 bases at V and 2 bases at J; junction bases unmatched: 0. Per the germline V gene, CDR1 is WNHNN and CDR2 is SYGVQD (reference sequence). CDR3 DNA sequence: TGCGCCAGCAGTGGGACTAGCGCCTACAATGAGCAGTTCTTC. Protein product: CASSGTSAYNEQFF.

The V call is TRBV27, the J call TRBJ2-3; perhaps TRBD1 as D (6 bases). V lost 5 bases and J lost 6, with 21 bases in between. Germline CDR1 reads MNHEY; CDR2 reads SMNVEV (reference sequence). CDR3 length: 16 residues. In nucleotides, the CDR3 is TGTGCCAGCAGTCCGCGACAGGTTCCTCCGGCTGATACGCAGTATTTT. Its translation is CASSPRQVPPADTQYF.

In nucleotides, the CDR3 is TGCGCCAGCAGCTTGGGGGCAGGGGGCAGTTCAGATACGCAGTATTTT. This encodes CASSLGAGGSSDTQYF. J is TRBJ2-3 and V is TRBV5-1; 8 bases fit TRBD1. This CDR3 has 16 amino acids. Trimming removed 0 bases from V and 4 bases from J; junction bases left unmatched: 7. Germline V gives CDR1 SGHRS, CDR2 YFSETQ.

The chain has TRBV5-4 and TRBJ1-6, with 8 bases identical to TRBD1. V dropped 1 base and J dropped 3; count of bases not matched to a gene: 6. The CDR3 runs 17 residues. Germline values: CDR1 SGHNT, CDR2 YYREEE (reference sequence). This CDR3 reads CASSLQGAQIYNSPLHF. CDR3 bases: TGTGCCAGCAGCTTGCAGGGGGCCCAAATCTATAATTCACCCCTCCACTTT.

The table lists this clone with a count of one. The J gene is TRBJ2-1, the V gene TRBV7-2, with D maybe TRBD2 (5 bases). Germline loops: CDR1 SGHTA, CDR2 FQGNSA. Trimming took off 0 bases at V and 4 bases at J, with 10 bases between the two ends. The CDR3 spans 15 residues. CDR3 sequence reads: CASSLAGRYYNEQFF. DNA for the CDR3: TGTGCCAGCAGCTTAGCAGGGAGATATTACAATGAGCAGTTCTTC.

This chain joins TRBV7-9 and TRBJ2-7; 7 nucleotides match TRBD1. CDR3 length: 15 residues. The trim removed 5 bases at V and 2 bases at J, leaving 9 bases unmatched. Germline-derived CDR1 and CDR2 are SEHNR and FQNEAQ (reference sequence). The CDR3 protein is CASSIGRDRTYEQYF. As DNA, the CDR3 is TGTGCCAGCAGCATCGGCCGGGACAGAACCTACGAGCAGTACTTC.

In its sample, this clone was seen a few times. The chain has TRBV19 and TRBJ2-7, with TRBD1 matching 11 bases. Germline-derived CDR1 and CDR2 are LNHDA and SQIVND (reference sequence). V shed 6 bases and J 5 bases; nucleotides not matched to a gene: 3. The CDR3 covers 13 residues. The CDR3 nucleotides are TGTGCCAGTAGCCGGGACAGGGGGGACGAGCAGTACTTC. Translated: CASSRDRGDEQYF.

V usage is TRBV11-3 and J usage is TRBJ2-2, with 9 bases that match TRBD2. The CDR3 sequence is 15 residues long. V was pared by 3 bases and J by 4 bases, with 3 bases of the junction left unmatched. Germline V gene lookup returns CDR1 SGHNT and CDR2 YENEEA. CDR3 protein: CASSLRLAATGELFF. In DNA form, the CDR3 reads TGTGCCAGCAGCTTGAGACTAGCGGCCACCGGGGAGCTGTTTTTT.

The chain employs TRBV6-5 and TRBJ1-1; D is ambiguous. Germline CDR1 reads MNHEY; CDR2 reads SVGAGI. V was cut by 4 bases and J by 6 bases, with 15 bases left in between. CDR3 length equals 14 residues. CDR3 sequence: CASSLDGIRAEAFF. In DNA form, the CDR3 reads TGTGCCAGCAGTTTGGACGGGATACGGGCTGAAGCTTTCTTT.

The chain carries TRBV18 and TRBJ1-1; D is unclear. There are 17 residues in the CDR3. V lost 2 bases and J lost 0, with 16 bases in between. CDR1 and CDR2 from the germline V gene are KGHSH and LQKENI. The CDR3 reads CASSPNAGSMMNTEAFF. In DNA, the CDR3 is TGTGCCAGCTCACCAAATGCGGGGTCTATGATGAACACTGAAGCTTTCTTT.

V and J are TRBV2 and TRBJ1-2; 7 bases are shared with TRBD1. The junction had 10 bases not matched to a gene; V was cut back by 8 bases and J by 4 bases. CDR3 size: 14 residues. The germline V gene has CDR1 SNHLY and CDR2 FYNNEI. The CDR3 DNA reads TGTGCCAGCGGTGCGTGGGACAGCCCCTATGGCTACACCTTC. Encoded protein: CASGAWDSPYGYTF.

The rearrangement uses TRBV18 and TRBJ1-6; a weak D match, TRBD1 (6 bases). V was cut by 3 bases and J by 7 bases, with 10 bases left in between. From germline, CDR1 is KGHSH and CDR2 LQKENI. This CDR3 is 14 amino acids long. The CDR3 is CASSPGQSNSPLHF. For the CDR3, the DNA is TGTGCCAGCTCACCCGGACAGTCGAATTCACCCCTCCACTTT. The entire variable domain, with the rest obtained from reference TRBV18 and TRBJ1-6, is as follows: NAGVMQNPRHLVRRRGQEARLRCSPMKGHSHVYWYRQLPEEGLKFMVYLQKENIIDESGMPKERFSAEFPKEGPSILRIQQVVRGDSAAYFCASSPGQSNSPLHFGNGTRLTVT.

The chain is built from TRBV10-3 and TRBJ2-2, with 8 positions matching TRBD1. This CDR3 spans 16 amino acids. J gave up 4 bases and V 4 bases, and 8 bases lay outside the gene matches. Per germline, CDR1 ENHRY and CDR2 SYGVKD. Written as DNA, the CDR3 is TGTGCCATCAGTGGAGAGACAGGGGTACTCACCGGGGAGCTGTTTTTT. It translates to CAISGETGVLTGELFF.

The table lists this clone with a few counts. The V call is TRBV19, the J call TRBJ1-1; D gene uncertain. This CDR3 is built from 12 residues. Per the germline V gene, CDR1 is LNHDA and CDR2 is SQIVND (reference sequence). V was pared by 6 bases and J by 3 bases, with 8 bases between. CDR3 loop: CASSTRYTEAFF. The CDR3 nucleotides read TGTGCCAGTAGCACTCGTTACACTGAAGCTTTCTTT.

The J gene is TRBJ1-1, the V gene TRBV14; 7 bases align to TRBD1. The CDR3 is made up of 13 amino acids. Germline assignment: CDR1 SGHDN and CDR2 FVKESK. The V gene end was trimmed by 0 bases and the J gene end by 7 bases; junction bases not matched to a gene: 2. The chain's CDR3 is CASSQDNRGEAFF. CDR3 nucleotides: TGTGCCAGCAGCCAAGACAACAGGGGTGAAGCTTTCTTT.

The CDR3, as DNA: TGTGCCAGCAGCTTGGCTGTGGGGGGTGATGAGCAGTTCTTC. It is translated as CASSLAVGGDEQFF. The chain couples TRBV5-6 to TRBJ2-1; tentative D call: TRBD2 (6 bases). The germline V gene has CDR1 SGHDT and CDR2 YYEEEE. V lost 0 bases and J 8 bases, leaving 12 bases between the germline ends. The CDR3 is made up of 14 amino acids.

The J gene is TRBJ1-4, the V gene TRBV11-3; possible D gene TRBD1, 6 bases. CDR3 size: 14 residues. The germline CDR1 and CDR2 sequences are SGHNT and YENEEA. The V end was cut by 5 bases, the J end by 6 bases, with 13 bases between. The DNA of the CDR3 is TGTGCCAGCAGCATATCGGGGGGCGATGAAAAACTGTTTTTT. Translating it yields CASSISGGDEKLFF.

V and J are TRBV2 and TRBJ2-3, with D possibly TRBD1 on 6 matching bases. Trimming took 7 bases from V and 3 from J, leaving 11 bases between them. The CDR3 contains 13 residues. The germline gives CDR1 SNHLY, CDR2 FYNNEI. CDR3 nucleotides: TGTGCCAGCAACAGGGTCCAGACAGATACGCAGTATTTT. It yields the protein CASNRVQTDTQYF. Looking up the rest from reference TRBV2 and TRBJ2-3 gives the full variable domain: EPEVTQTPSHQVTQMGQEVILRCVPISNHLYFYWYRQILGQKVEFLVSFYNNEISEKSEIFDDQFSVERPDGSNFTLKIRSTKLEDSAMYFCASNRVQTDTQYFGPGTRLTVL.

This clone has more than one count but fewer than ten. The rearrangement links TRBV10-3 to TRBJ1-4; 7 nucleotides match TRBD1. The ends lost 2 bases at V and 3 bases at J; junction bases unmatched: 6. CDR1 is ENHRY and CDR2 is SYGVKD in the germline V gene. CDR3 length: 16 amino acids. The CDR3 nucleotides are TGTGCCATCAGTGAGGGAGGTGGGACAGCTAATGAAAAACTGTTTTTT. Amino acid sequence: CAISEGGGTANEKLFF.

The rearrangement joins TRBV6-6 to TRBJ1-1, with 9 positions matching TRBD1. With V trimmed by 6 bases and J by 0 bases, 5 bases remained unmatched. Germline V CDR1 and CDR2: MNHNY, SVGAGI (reference sequence). The CDR3 totals 15 residues. The CDR3 DNA reads TGTGCCAGCAGAAAAGGACAGGGGATGAACACTGAAGCTTTCTTT. Protein: CASRKGQGMNTEAFF.